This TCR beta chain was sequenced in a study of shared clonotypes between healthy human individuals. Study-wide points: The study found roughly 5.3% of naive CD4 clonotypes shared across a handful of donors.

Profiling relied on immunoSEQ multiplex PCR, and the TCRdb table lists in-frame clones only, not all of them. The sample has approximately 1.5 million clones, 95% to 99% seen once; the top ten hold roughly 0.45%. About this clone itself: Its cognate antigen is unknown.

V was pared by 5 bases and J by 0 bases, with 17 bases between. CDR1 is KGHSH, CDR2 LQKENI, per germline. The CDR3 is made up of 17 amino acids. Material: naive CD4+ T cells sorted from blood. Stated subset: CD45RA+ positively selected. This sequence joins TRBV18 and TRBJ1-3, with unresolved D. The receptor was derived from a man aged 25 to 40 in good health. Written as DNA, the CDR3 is TGTGCCAGCTCAGCGATAGGACCGCAGAGCTCTGGAAACACCATATATTTT. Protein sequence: CASSAIGPQSSGNTIYF. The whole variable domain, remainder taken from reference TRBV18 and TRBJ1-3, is NAGVMQNPRHLVRRRGQEARLRCSPMKGHSHVYWYRQLPEEGLKFMVYLQKENIIDESGMPKERFSAEFPKEGPSILRIQQVVRGDSAAYFCASSAIGPQSSGNTIYFGEGSWLTVV.